Listed below are T cell receptor beta chains from one sample, sequenced in a study of cytomegalovirus exposure and HLA in healthy donors. Clones were read by immunoSEQ multiplex PCR, and TCRdb kept only the in-frame ones, dropping some. The sample has over 60,000 clones, about 75% seen once. Source material: PBMCs. These receptors all stem from a man between 65 and 85 years old in good health and CMV-seronegative. CDR3s include the opening cysteine and the closing phenylalanine or tryptophan. D genes are given only for firm matches. Expanded clones get a size class; other rows say once, few or many, or leave the size out.

>TRBV5-1|TRBJ2-7|.|.
CASSLDREQYF
TGCGCCAGCAGCTTAGACAGGGAGCAGTACTTC
>TRBV7-8|TRBJ2-7|TRBD1|.
CASSLAGWTGRGDYEQYF
TGTGCCAGCAGCTTAGCGGGGTGGACAGGCAGAGGGGACTACGAGCAGTACTTC
>TRBV20-1|TRBJ1-2|.|.
CSARPGGGYTF
TGCAGTGCTAGACCGGGGGGCGGCTACACCTTC
>TRBV11-3|TRBJ2-2|.|.
CASSLEGGVELFF
TGTGCCAGCAGCTTAGAAGGAGGGGTTGAGCTGTTTTTT
>TRBV5-8|TRBJ2-5|.|.
CASSPQRGYGETQYF
TGTGCCAGCAGCCCTCAACGGGGGTACGGAGAGACCCAGTACTTC
>TRBV19|TRBJ2-3|TRBD1|.
CASSIDPQGIIGTDTQYF
TGTGCCAGTAGTATAGACCCACAGGGGATCATCGGCACAGATACGCAGTATTTT
>TRBV5-1|TRBJ2-2|.|.
CASSLSSVTGELFF
TGCGCCAGCAGCTTGTCTTCGGTCACCGGGGAGCTGTTTTTT
>TRBV29-1|TRBJ1-1|.|.
CSVENTRGSEAFF
TGCAGCGTTGAGAACACCAGGGGTTCTGAAGCTTTCTTT
>TRBV4-1|TRBJ1-4|TRBD1|.
CASSHFFTRGAEKLFF
TGCGCCAGCAGCCATTTTTTTACCAGGGGGGCCGAAAAACTGTTTTTT
>TRBV5-6|TRBJ2-7|TRBD2|.
CASSFPRGRLSEQYF
TGTGCCAGCAGCTTCCCGCGGGGGAGGCTGTCCGAGCAGTACTTC
>TRBV19|TRBJ2-2|TRBD1|.
CASSPTGGATGELFF
TGTGCCAGTAGCCCGACAGGGGGTGCCACCGGGGAGCTGTTTTTT
>TRBV4-3|TRBJ2-1|TRBD2|.
CASSQDLVAGGPGSYNEQFF
TGCGCCAGCAGCCAAGATTTGGTAGCGGGAGGGCCTGGCTCCTACAATGAGCAGTTCTTC
>TRBV7-9|TRBJ2-1|.|.
CASSGRGGNEQFF
TGTGCCAGCAGTGGGCGAGGGGGCAATGAGCAGTTCTTC
>TRBV7-9|TRBJ1-1|.|few
CASSNSRDTEAFF
TGTGCCAGCAGCAACTCCCGGGACACTGAAGCTTTCTTT
>TRBV11-2|TRBJ2-6|.|.
CASSQDSGANVLTF
TGTGCCAGCAGCCAAGACAGTGGGGCCAACGTCCTGACTTTC
>TRBV11-3|TRBJ1-1|.|.
CASSLTTNTEAFF
TGTGCCAGCAGCTTGACAACGAACACTGAAGCTTTCTTT
>TRBV7-9|TRBJ2-1|TRBD2|.
CASTAGTGGEQFF
TGTGCCAGCACCGCCGGCACGGGGGGAGAGCAGTTCTTC
>TRBV28|TRBJ2-7|.|.
CASSPSTGTYEQYF
TGTGCCAGCAGTCCTTCGACAGGCACCTACGAGCAGTACTTC
>TRBV4-1|TRBJ1-2|.|.
CASSQVVGGNYGYTF
TGCGCCAGCAGCCAAGTCGTCGGAGGGAACTATGGCTACACCTTC
>TRBV9|TRBJ1-2|.|.
CASSAGTNYGYTF
TGTGCCAGCAGCGCCGGGACTAACTATGGCTACACCTTC